This T cell receptor (beta chain) emerged from a study of T cells in Graves' hyperthyroidism and ophthalmopathy. A few counts support this clonotype. The antigen is undetermined. Per germline, CDR1 SQVTM and CDR2 ANQGSEA. The CDR3 loop spans 15 amino acids. Losses at the gene ends were 6 bases for V and 2 bases for J; bases not matched to a gene: 11. TCR beta CDR3 region amplification was performed from RNA transcripts. TCR CDR3 underwent first-round RT-PCR with the HTBI primer set. Using its own MiXCR run on the multiplex PCR reads, TCRdb lists one record per CDR3 protein. Found here are approximately 330,000 distinct CDR3 sequences, about 21% of them singletons; the top ten hold around half. Regarding the study as a whole: Most thyroid-expanded clonotypes above 0.001 were also found in blood.

The chain carries TRBV29-1 and TRBJ2-3, with 7 bases identical to TRBD1. Specimen: blood. The TCR originated in a woman in her fifties or sixties with Graves' hyperthyroidism. CDR3 DNA sequence: TGCAGCGTACGAACCGGGACAGTCTTCACAGATACGCAGTATTTT. Translating it yields CSVRTGTVFTDTQYF.